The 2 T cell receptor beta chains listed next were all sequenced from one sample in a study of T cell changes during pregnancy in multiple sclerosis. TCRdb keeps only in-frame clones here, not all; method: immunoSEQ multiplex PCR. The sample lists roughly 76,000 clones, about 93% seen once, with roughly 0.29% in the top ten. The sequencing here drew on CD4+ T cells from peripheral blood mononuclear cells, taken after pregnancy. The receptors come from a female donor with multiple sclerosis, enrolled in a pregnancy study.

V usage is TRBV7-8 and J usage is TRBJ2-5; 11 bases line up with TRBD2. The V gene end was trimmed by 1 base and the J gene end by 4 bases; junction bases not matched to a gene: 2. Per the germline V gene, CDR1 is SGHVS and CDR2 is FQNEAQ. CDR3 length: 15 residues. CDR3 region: CASSLGTSGRETQYF. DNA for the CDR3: TGTGCCAGCAGCTTAGGCACTAGCGGGAGAGAGACCCAGTACTTC.

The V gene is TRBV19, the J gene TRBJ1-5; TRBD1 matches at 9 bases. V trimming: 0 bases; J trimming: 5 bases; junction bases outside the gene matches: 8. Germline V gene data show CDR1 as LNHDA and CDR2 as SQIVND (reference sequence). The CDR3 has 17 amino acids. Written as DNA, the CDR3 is TGTGCCAGTAGTATAGATCGGCGGAGGACAGGGGATCAGCCCCAGCATTTT. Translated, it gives CASSIDRRRTGDQPQHF. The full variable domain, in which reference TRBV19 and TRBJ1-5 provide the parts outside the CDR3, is DGGITQSPKYLFRKEGQNVTLSCEQNLNHDAMYWYRQDPGQGLRLIYYSQIVNDFQKGDIAEGYSVSREKKESFPLTVTSAQKNPTAFYLCASSIDRRRTGDQPQHFGDGTRLSIL.